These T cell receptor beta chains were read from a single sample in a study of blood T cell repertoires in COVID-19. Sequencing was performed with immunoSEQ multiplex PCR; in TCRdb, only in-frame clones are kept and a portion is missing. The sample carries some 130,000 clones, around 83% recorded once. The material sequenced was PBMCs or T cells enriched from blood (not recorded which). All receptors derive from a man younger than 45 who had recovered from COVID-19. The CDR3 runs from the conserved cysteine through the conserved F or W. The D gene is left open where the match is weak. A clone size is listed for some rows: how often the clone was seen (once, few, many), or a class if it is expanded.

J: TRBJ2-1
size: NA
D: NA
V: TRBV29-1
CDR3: CSALDWAGLDEQFF
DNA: TGCAGCGCCCTAGACTGGGCAGGGTTGGATGAGCAGTTCTTC

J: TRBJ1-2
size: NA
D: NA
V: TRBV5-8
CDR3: CASSPERRQNYGYTF
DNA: TGTGCCAGCAGCCCGGAGAGGCGGCAGAACTATGGCTACACCTTC

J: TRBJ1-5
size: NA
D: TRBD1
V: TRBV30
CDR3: CAWGQGGRSNQPQHF
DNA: TGTGCCTGGGGACAGGGGGGAAGAAGCAATCAGCCCCAGCATTTT

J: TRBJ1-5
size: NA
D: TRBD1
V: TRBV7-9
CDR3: CASSRDRGDQPQHF
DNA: TGTGCCAGCAGCCGGGACAGGGGTGATCAGCCCCAGCATTTT

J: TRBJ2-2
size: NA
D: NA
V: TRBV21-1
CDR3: CASSKTRSGELFF
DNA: TGTGCCAGCAGCAAAACCAGAAGCGGGGAGCTGTTTTTT

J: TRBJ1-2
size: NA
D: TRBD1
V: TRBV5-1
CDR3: CASSSGQIFNYGYTF
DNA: TGCGCCAGCAGCTCGGGACAGATATTTAACTATGGCTACACCTTC

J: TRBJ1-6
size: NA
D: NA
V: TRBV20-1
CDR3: CSASLQGVNSPLHF
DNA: TGCAGTGCTAGTCTACAGGGTGTTAATTCACCCCTCCACTTT

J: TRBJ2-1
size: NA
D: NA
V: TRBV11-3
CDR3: CASSPTGYNEQFF
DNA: TGTGCCAGCAGCCCCACAGGGTACAATGAGCAGTTCTTC

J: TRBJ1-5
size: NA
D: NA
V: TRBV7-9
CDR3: CASSSGTGHTMGSNQPQHF
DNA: TGTGCCAGCAGCTCTGGAACGGGACACACCATGGGTAGCAATCAGCCCCAGCATTTT

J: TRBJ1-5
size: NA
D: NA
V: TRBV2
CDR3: CASRTAGSNQPQHF
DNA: TGTGCCAGCAGGACGGCAGGGAGCAATCAGCCCCAGCATTTT

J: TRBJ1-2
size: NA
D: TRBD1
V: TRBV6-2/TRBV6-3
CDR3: CASSLTGGSLDGYTF
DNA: TGTGCCAGCAGCCTGACAGGGGGCTCTCTTGATGGCTACACCTTC

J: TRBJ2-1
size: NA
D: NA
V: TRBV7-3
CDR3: CASSETSYNEQFF
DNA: TGTGCCAGCAGCGAGACTAGCTACAATGAGCAGTTCTTC

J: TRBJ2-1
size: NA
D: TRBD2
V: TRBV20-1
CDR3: CSASSGGRARDNEQFF
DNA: TGCAGTGCTAGTTCCGGCGGGAGGGCGAGGGACAATGAGCAGTTCTTC

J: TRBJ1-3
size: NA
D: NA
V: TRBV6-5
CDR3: CASWGGGNTIYF
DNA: TGTGCCAGTTGGGGAGGCGGAAACACCATATATTTT

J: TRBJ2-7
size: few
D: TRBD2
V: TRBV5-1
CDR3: CASSLEGISGSPYEQYF
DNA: TGCGCCAGCAGCTTGGAGGGAATTAGCGGGAGCCCCTACGAGCAGTACTTC

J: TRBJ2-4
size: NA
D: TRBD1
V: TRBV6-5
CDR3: CASGYRGGNIQYF
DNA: TGTGCCAGCGGATACAGAGGGGGCAACATTCAGTACTTC

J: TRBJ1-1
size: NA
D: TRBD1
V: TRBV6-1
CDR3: CASSEAGGRTEAFF
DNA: TGTGCCAGCAGTGAAGCAGGGGGCAGGACTGAAGCTTTCTTT

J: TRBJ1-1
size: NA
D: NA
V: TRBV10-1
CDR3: CASSDGSEAFF
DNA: TGCGCCAGCAGTGACGGGTCTGAAGCTTTCTTT

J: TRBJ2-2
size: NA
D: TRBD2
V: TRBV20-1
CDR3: CSASSCGGASTGELFF
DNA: TGCAGTGCTAGTTCCTGCGGGGGGGCAAGTACCGGGGAGCTGTTTTTT

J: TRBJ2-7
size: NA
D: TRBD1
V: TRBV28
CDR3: CASRSGTGTEGYEQYF
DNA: TGTGCCAGCAGATCCGGCACCGGGACAGAAGGCTACGAGCAGTACTTC

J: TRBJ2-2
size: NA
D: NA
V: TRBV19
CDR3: CASSFPGLLNTGELFF
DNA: TGTGCCAGTAGTTTCCCGGGACTCCTGAACACCGGGGAGCTGTTTTTT

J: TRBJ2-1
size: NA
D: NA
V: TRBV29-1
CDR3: CSVVTGGKGEQFF
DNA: TGCAGCGTTGTAACAGGTGGTAAGGGTGAGCAGTTCTTC

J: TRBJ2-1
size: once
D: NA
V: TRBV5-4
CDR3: CASSFTASYNEQFF
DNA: TGTGCCAGCAGCTTTACAGCCTCCTACAATGAGCAGTTCTTC

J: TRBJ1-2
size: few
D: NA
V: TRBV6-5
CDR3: CASRDNREFGYTF
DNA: TGTGCCAGCAGGGATAACAGGGAGTTTGGCTACACCTTC

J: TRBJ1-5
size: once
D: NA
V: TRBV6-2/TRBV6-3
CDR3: CASSYKGLSNQPQHF
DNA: TGTGCCAGCAGTTATAAGGGGTTATCAAATCAGCCCCAGCATTTT

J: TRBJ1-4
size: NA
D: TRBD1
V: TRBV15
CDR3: CATSTQTGYEKLFF
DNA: TGTGCCACCAGCACACAGACAGGGTATGAAAAACTGTTTTTT

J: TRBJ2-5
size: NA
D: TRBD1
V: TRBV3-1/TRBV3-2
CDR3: CASSPRQGTETQYF
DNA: TGTGCCAGCAGCCCCCGACAGGGTACGGAGACCCAGTACTTC

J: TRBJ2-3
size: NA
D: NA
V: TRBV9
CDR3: CASSAKAGITDTQYF
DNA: TGTGCCAGCAGCGCAAAAGCAGGGATCACAGATACGCAGTATTTT

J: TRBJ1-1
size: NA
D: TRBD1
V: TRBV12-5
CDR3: CASGLGGQGSTEAFF
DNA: TGTGCTAGTGGTTTGGGTGGACAGGGAAGCACTGAAGCTTTCTTT

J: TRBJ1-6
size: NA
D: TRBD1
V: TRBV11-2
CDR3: CASSPRDRGRGFDNSPLHF
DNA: TGTGCCAGCAGCCCCCGGGACAGGGGGCGAGGTTTCGATAATTCACCCCTCCACTTT

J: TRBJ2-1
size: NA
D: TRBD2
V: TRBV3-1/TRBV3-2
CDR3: CASSLGLAGGSYNEQFF
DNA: TGTGCCAGCAGCCTCGGACTAGCGGGGGGCTCCTACAATGAGCAGTTCTTC

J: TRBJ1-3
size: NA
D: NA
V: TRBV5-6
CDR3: CASSLVQTISSGNTIYF
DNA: TGTGCCAGCAGCTTGGTACAGACAATCTCCTCTGGAAACACCATATATTTT

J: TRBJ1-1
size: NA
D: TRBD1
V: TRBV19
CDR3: CASSLTGKGNTEAFF
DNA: TGTGCCAGTAGTCTGACAGGGAAGGGGAACACTGAAGCTTTCTTT

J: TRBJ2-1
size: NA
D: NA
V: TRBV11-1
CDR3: CASSLASDFNEQFF
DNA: TGTGCCAGCAGCTTAGCGAGCGACTTCAATGAGCAGTTCTTC

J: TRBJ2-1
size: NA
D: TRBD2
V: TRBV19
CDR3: CASSIAGTSGGIVEQFF
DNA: TGTGCCAGTAGTATAGCAGGGACTAGCGGGGGGATCGTTGAGCAGTTCTTC

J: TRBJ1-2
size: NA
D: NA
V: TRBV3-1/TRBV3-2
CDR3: CASSQPTRYGYTF
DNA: TGTGCCAGCAGCCAACCAACTCGCTATGGCTACACCTTC

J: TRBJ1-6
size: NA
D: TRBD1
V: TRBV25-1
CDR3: CATARTGPNNSPLHF
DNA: TGTGCCACCGCACGGACAGGGCCAAATAATTCACCCCTCCACTTT

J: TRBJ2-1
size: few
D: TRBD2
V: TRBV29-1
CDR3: CSGEGLAGYNEQFF
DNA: TGCAGCGGCGAGGGCCTAGCGGGATACAATGAGCAGTTCTTC

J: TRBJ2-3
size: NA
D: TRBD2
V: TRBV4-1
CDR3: CASSQRGIAGVGDTQYF
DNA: TGCGCCAGCAGCCAGAGGGGGATAGCGGGGGTGGGAGATACGCAGTATTTT

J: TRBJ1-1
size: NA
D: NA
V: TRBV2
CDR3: CASRDGGLNTEAFF
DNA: TGTGCCAGCAGGGATGGGGGCTTGAACACTGAAGCTTTCTTT

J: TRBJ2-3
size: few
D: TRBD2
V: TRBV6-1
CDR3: CASSEGLAGGPKDTQYF
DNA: TGTGCCAGCAGTGAAGGCCTAGCGGGGGGGCCGAAAGATACGCAGTATTTT

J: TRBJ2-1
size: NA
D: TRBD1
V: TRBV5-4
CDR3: CASSSTGVGDNEQFF
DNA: TGTGCCAGCAGCTCGACAGGGGTCGGGGACAATGAGCAGTTCTTC

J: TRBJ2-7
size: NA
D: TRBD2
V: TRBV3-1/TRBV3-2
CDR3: CASSQVAGGPYEQYF
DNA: TGTGCCAGCAGCCAAGTAGCGGGAGGGCCCTACGAGCAGTACTTC

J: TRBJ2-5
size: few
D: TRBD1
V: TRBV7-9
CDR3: CASSNKIVLTDRGQETQYF
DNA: TGTGCCAGCAGCAACAAAATAGTCCTTACCGACAGGGGGCAAGAGACCCAGTACTTC

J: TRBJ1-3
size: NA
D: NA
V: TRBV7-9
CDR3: CASSLDRAVIYF
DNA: TGTGCCAGCAGCTTAGACAGGGCTGTCATATATTTT

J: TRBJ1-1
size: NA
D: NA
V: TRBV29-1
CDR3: CSVVRETSLNTEAFF
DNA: TGCAGCGTCGTCCGGGAGACCTCGTTGAACACTGAAGCTTTCTTT

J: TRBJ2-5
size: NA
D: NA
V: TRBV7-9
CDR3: CASSRVMARETQYF
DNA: TGTGCCAGCAGCCGGGTGATGGCAAGAGAGACCCAGTACTTC

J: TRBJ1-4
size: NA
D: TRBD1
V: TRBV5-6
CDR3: CASSLDRTGGVEKLFF
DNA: TGTGCCAGCAGCTTGGATAGGACAGGGGGCGTTGAAAAACTGTTTTTT

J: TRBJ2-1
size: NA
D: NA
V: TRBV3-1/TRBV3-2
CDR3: CASSLFADEQFF
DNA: TGTGCCAGCAGCCTATTCGCGGATGAGCAGTTCTTC

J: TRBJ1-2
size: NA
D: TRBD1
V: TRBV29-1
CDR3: CSADLGQRPGYTF
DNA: TGCAGCGCTGATCTGGGACAGCGTCCTGGCTACACCTTC

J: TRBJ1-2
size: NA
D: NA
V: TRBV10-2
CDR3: CASSESRESNYGYTF
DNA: TGCGCCAGCAGTGAGTCGAGGGAATCTAACTATGGCTACACCTTC

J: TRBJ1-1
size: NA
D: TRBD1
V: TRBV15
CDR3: CATSTLEGAGTEAFF
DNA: TGTGCCACCAGCACTCTTGAGGGGGCGGGTACTGAAGCTTTCTTT

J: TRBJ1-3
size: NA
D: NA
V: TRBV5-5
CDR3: CASSLQGGLSGNTIYF
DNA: TGTGCCAGCAGTCTTCAGGGAGGTCTCTCTGGAAACACCATATATTTT

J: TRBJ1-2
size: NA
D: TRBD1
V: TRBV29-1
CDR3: CSVPDREYGYTF
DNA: TGCAGCGTCCCCGACAGGGAGTATGGCTACACCTTC

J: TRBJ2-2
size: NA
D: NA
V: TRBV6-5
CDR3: CATTETGELFF
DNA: TGTGCCACCACAGAGACCGGGGAGCTGTTTTTT